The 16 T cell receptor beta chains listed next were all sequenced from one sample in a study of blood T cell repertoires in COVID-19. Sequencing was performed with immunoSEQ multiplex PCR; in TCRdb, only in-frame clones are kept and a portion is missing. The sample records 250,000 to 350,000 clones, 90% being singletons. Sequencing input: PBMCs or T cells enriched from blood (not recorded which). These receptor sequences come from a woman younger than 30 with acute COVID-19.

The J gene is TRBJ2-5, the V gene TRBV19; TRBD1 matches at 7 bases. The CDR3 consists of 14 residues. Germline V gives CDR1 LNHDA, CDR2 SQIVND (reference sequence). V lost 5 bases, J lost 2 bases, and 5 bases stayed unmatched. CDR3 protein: CASSGTGAQETQYF. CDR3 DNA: TGTGCCAGTAGTGGAACAGGGGCGCAAGAGACCCAGTACTTC.

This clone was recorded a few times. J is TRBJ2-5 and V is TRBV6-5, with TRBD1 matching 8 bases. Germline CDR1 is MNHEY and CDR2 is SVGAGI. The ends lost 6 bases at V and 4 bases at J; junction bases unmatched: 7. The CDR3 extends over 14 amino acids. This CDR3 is CASRKATGGETQYF. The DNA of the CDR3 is TGTGCCAGCAGGAAGGCCACAGGGGGAGAGACCCAGTACTTC.

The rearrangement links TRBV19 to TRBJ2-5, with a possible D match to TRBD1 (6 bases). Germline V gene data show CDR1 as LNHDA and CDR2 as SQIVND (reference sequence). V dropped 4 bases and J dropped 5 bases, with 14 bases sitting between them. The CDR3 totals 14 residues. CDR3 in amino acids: CASSRDNSRETQYF. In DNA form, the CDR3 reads TGTGCCAGTAGTAGGGACAATTCGAGGGAGACCCAGTACTTC. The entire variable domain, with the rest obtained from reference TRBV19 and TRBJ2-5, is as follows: DGGITQSPKYLFRKEGQNVTLSCEQNLNHDAMYWYRQDPGQGLRLIYYSQIVNDFQKGDIAEGYSVSREKKESFPLTVTSAQKNPTAFYLCASSRDNSRETQYFGPGTRLLVL.

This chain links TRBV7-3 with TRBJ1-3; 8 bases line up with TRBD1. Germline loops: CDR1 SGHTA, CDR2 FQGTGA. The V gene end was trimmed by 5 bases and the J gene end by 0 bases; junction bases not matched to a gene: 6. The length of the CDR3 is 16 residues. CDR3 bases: TGTGCCAGCAGCCCCCGGACAGGGTACTCTGGAAACACCATATATTTT. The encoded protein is CASSPRTGYSGNTIYF.

The chain's CDR3 is CASRGQGAGQPQHF. The DNA for the CDR3 is TGTGCCAGTAGGGGGCAGGGGGCGGGCCAGCCCCAGCATTTT. The chain has TRBV19 and TRBJ1-5, with TRBD1 matching over 8 bases. The junction had 8 bases not matched to a gene; V was cut back by 6 bases and J by 7 bases. The germline V gene has CDR1 LNHDA and CDR2 SQIVND (reference sequence). This CDR3 comprises 14 residues.

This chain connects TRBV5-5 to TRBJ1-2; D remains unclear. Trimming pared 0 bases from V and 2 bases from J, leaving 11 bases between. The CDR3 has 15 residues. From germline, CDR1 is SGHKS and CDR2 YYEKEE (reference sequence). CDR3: CASSLAKTPNYGYTF. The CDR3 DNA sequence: TGTGCCAGCAGCTTGGCGAAGACACCAAACTATGGCTACACCTTC.

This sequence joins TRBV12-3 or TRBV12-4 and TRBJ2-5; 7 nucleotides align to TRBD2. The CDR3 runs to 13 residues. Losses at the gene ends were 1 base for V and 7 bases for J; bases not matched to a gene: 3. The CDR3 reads CASSLGAGATQYF. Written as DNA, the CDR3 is TGTGCCAGCAGTTTAGGGGCGGGAGCGACCCAGTACTTC.

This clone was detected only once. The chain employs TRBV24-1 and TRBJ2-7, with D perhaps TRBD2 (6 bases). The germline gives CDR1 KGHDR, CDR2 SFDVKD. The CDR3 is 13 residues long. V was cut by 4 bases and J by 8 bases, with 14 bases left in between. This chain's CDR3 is CATSEQARGKQYF. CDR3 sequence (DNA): TGTGCCACCAGTGAACAGGCTCGCGGGAAGCAGTACTTC.

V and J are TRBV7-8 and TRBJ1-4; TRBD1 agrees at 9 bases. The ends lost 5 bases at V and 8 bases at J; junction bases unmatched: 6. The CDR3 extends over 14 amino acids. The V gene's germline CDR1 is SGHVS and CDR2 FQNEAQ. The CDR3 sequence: CASSPGTGWEKLFF. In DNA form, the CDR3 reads TGTGCCAGCAGCCCCGGGACAGGGTGGGAAAAACTGTTTTTT.

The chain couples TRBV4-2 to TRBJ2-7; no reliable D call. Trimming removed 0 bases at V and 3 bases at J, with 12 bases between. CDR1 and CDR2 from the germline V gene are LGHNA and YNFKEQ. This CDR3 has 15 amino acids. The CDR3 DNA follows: TGTGCCAGCAGCCAAGATAGGCGCGGTGTCTACGAGCAGTACTTC. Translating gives CASSQDRRGVYEQYF.

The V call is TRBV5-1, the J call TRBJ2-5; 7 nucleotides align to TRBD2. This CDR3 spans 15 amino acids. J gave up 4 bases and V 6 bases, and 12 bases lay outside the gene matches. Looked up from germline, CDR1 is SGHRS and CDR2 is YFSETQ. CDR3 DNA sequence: TGCGCCAGCACCCTCGACGGAGGGGAGGGAGAGACCCAGTACTTC. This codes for CASTLDGGEGETQYF.

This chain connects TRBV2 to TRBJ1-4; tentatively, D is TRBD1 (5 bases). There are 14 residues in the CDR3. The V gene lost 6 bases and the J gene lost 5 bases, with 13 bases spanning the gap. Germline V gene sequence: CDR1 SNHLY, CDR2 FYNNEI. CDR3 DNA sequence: TGTGCCAGCAGCGTGGGAGGGGCAAATGAAAAACTGTTTTTT. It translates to CASSVGGANEKLFF.

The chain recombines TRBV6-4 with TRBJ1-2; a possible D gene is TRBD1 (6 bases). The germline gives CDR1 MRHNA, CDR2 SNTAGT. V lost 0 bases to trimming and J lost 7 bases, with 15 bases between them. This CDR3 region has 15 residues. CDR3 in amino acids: CASSDSIRGAAGYTF. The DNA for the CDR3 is TGTGCCAGCAGTGACTCTATACGGGGGGCGGCTGGCTACACCTTC.

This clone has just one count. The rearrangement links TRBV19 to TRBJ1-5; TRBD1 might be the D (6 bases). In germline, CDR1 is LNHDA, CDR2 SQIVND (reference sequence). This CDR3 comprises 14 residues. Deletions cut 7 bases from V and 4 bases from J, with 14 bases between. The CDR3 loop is CASTRAGENQPQHF. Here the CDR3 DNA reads TGTGCCAGTACCAGGGCAGGGGAGAATCAGCCCCAGCATTTT.

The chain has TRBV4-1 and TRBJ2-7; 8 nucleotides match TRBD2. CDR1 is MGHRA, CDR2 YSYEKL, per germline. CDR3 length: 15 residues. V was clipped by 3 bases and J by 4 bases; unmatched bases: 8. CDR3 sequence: CASSQPGLAGYEQYF. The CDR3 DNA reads TGCGCCAGCAGCCAGCCAGGACTAGCTGGGTACGAGCAGTACTTC.

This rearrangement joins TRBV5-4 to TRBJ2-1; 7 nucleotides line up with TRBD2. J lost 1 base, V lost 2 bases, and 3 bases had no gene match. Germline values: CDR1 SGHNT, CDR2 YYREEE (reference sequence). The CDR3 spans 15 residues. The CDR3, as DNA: TGTGCCAGCAGCTTCAGCGGGATGTCCTACAATGAGCAGTTCTTC. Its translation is CASSFSGMSYNEQFF.